A selection of T cell receptor beta chains follows, all from one sample in a study of vaccination and CD4 T cells after COVID-19. MiXCR, run by TCRdb on the PCR reads, gives a single entry per CDR3 protein. The table includes about 20,000 distinct CDR3 sequences, 46% detected once. Their antigen targets remain unknown. The material was CD4+ T cells from blood, cultured in vitro, obtained after SARS-CoV-2 vaccination. Every receptor here comes from a human donor who had recovered from COVID-19. Each CDR3 is given with its conserved first and last residue.

TRBV27	TRBJ2-2	CASSLSRRQGGRPSNTGELFF
TRBV25-1	TRBJ1-3	CASRETGTGNTIYF
TRBV6-1	TRBJ2-3	CASSQDRTSTDTQYF
TRBV20-1	TRBJ2-3	CSALGGQGTDTQYF
TRBV7-2	TRBJ1-2	CASSPETDNYGYTF
TRBV6-1	TRBJ1-1	CASSETGALEAFF
TRBV6-2/TRBV6-3	TRBJ2-2	CASRRISGRADTGELFF
TRBV6-1	TRBJ2-2	CASTRGTGVIGELFF
TRBV6-1	TRBJ1-2	CASSEGWAVHGAGGYTF
TRBV7-3	TRBJ2-3	CGSSLNNYGTDTQYF
TRBV6-2/TRBV6-3	TRBJ2-5	CASSSGTAQETQYF
TRBV11-3	TRBJ2-3	CASSLGLADSTDTQYF
TRBV20-1	TRBJ2-7	CSARDKTVGGQYF
TRBV6-1	TRBJ1-6	CASSELGRPGPPLHF
TRBV19	TRBJ1-5	CASSLRDTYQPQHF
TRBV5-4	TRBJ2-3	CASSFGPTSTDTQYF
TRBV7-8	TRBJ1-2	CASSLALDSGYTF
TRBV27	TRBJ1-1	CASSLGWDLAPEAFF
TRBV5-1	TRBJ2-5	CASSLQRGPQETQYF
TRBV20-1	TRBJ1-5	CSAEDRGDQPQHF
TRBV7-2	TRBJ1-5	CASSLEGWQPQHF
TRBV20-1	TRBJ1-5	CSARPPGQGNQPQHF
TRBV7-2	TRBJ1-2	CASSLAGVRYTF
TRBV7-2	TRBJ2-3	CASSQTSGTDTQYF
TRBV20-1	TRBJ2-3	CSACPVTSTDTQYF